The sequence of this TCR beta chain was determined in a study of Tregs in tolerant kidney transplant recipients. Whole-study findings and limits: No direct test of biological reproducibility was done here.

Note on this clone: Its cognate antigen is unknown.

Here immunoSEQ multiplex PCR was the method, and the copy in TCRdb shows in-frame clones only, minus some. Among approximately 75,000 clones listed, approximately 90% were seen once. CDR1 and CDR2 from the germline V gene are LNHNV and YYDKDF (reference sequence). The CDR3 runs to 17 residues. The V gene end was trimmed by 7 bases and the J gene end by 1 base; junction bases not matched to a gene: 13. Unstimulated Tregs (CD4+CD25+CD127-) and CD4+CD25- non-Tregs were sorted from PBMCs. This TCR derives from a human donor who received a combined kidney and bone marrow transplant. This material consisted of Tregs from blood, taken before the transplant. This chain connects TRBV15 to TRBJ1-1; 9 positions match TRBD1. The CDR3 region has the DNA TGTGCCACCATCAGTGAATGGACAGGGGTCACGAACACTGAAGCTTTCTTT. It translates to CATISEWTGVTNTEAFF.